Listed below are T cell receptor beta chains from one sample, sequenced in a study of CD8+CD57+ T cells in acquired aplastic anemia. MiXCR, applied by TCRdb to the reads, yields one record per CDR3 protein. The data hold around 170,000 distinct CDR3 sequences, with approximately 44% observed a single time. Sequencing input: sorted CD4+, CD8+, or CD8+CD57+ T cells (not recorded which) from PBMCs. These TCRs come from a human donor with aplastic anemia. CDR3s include the opening cysteine and the closing phenylalanine or tryptophan. A D gene is named only where the DNA matches it firmly. A clone size is listed for some rows: how often the clone was seen (once, few, many), or a class if it is expanded.

CATSRGQGNYGYTF	TGTGCCACCAGCCGGGGGCAGGGCAACTATGGCTACACCTTC	medium-sized	TRBJ1-2	TRBV15	.
CSASLGTEVAYEQYF	TGCAGTGCTAGCCTTGGGACAGAGGTAGCCTACGAGCAGTACTTC	.	TRBJ2-7	TRBV20-1	TRBD1
CASSPPLWSSYEQYF	TGTGCCAGCAGCCCCCCCTTATGGAGCTCCTACGAGCAGTACTTC	many	TRBJ2-7	TRBV7-2	.
CASSKGVETQYF	TGTGCCAGTAGTAAGGGGGTCGAGACCCAGTACTTC	.	TRBJ2-5	TRBV19	.
CTLQTDHNEQFF	TGCACGTTACAAACAGATCACAATGAGCAGTTCTTC	.	TRBJ2-1	TRBV20-1	.
CATSLVYEQFF	TGTGCCACCTCCCTAGTCTATGAGCAGTTCTTC	.	TRBJ2-1	TRBV2	.
CSASSPYEQYF	TGCAGTGCTAGCTCCCCCTACGAGCAGTACTTC	many	TRBJ2-7	TRBV20-1	.
CASSQEPSSGGYEQYF	TGTGCCAGCAGCCAAGAACCGTCTAGCGGGGGTTACGAGCAGTACTTC	.	TRBJ2-7	TRBV4-2	TRBD2
CASSQATSGAGGTQYF	TGTGCCAGCAGCCAAGCGACTAGCGGGGCGGGGGGTACGCAGTATTTT	.	TRBJ2-3	TRBV3-1	TRBD2
CASGDRESREQFF	TGTGCCAGCGGGGACAGGGAATCGCGTGAGCAGTTCTTC	many	TRBJ2-1	TRBV6-2/TRBV6-3	TRBD1
CASSPRQGWADTQYF	TGTGCCAGCAGTCCACGACAGGGTTGGGCAGATACGCAGTATTTT	.	TRBJ2-3	TRBV2	TRBD1
CASGWSKGQASSYEQYF	TGTGCCAGCGGGTGGAGCAAGGGACAGGCTTCCTCCTACGAGCAGTACTTC	many	TRBJ2-7	TRBV12-3/TRBV12-4	TRBD1
CSARWNTGELFF	TGCAGTGCTAGGTGGAACACCGGGGAGCTGTTTTTT	many	TRBJ2-2	TRBV20-1	.
CASSLGRVNGYTF	TGTGCCAGCAGTTTAGGGAGAGTAAATGGCTACACCTTC	many	TRBJ1-2	TRBV12-3/TRBV12-4	.
CSARGRQETQYF	TGCAGTGCTAGAGGCCGGCAAGAGACCCAGTACTTC	many	TRBJ2-5	TRBV20-1	.
CASSLRPSGGASSYEQYF	TGCGCCAGCAGCTTGAGACCCAGCGGGGGGGCCTCGTCCTACGAGCAGTACTTC	many	TRBJ2-7	TRBV5-1	TRBD2
CAISEQGALNEKLFF	TGTGCCATCAGTGAGCAGGGGGCGCTAAATGAAAAACTGTTTTTT	.	TRBJ1-4	TRBV10-3	TRBD1
CASSPRGGSEYETQYF	TGTGCCAGCAGCCCAAGAGGGGGTTCAGAATACGAGACCCAGTACTTC	.	TRBJ2-5	TRBV25-1	.
CASRETGGDGYTF	TGTGCCAGTAGGGAAACAGGGGGCGATGGCTACACCTTC	few	TRBJ1-2	TRBV19	TRBD1
CSARGDLPSYEQYF	TGCAGTGCTAGAGGGGACCTCCCCTCCTACGAGCAGTACTTC	.	TRBJ2-7	TRBV20-1	.
CASGGIERGTEAFF	TGTGCCAGCGGCGGAATAGAGAGGGGAACTGAAGCTTTCTTT	.	TRBJ1-1	TRBV9	.
CASSVGLAVNNEQFF	TGTGCCAGCAGCGTAGGGCTAGCGGTTAACAATGAGCAGTTCTTC	many	TRBJ2-1	TRBV9	TRBD2
CSVSGQGGGYTF	TGCAGCGTTTCGGGACAGGGGGGCGGCTACACCTTC	.	TRBJ1-2	TRBV29-1	TRBD1
CATSIGGNTEAFF	TGTGCCACCAGCATCGGGGGGAACACTGAAGCTTTCTTT	.	TRBJ1-1	TRBV15	.
CASRPIQGRSNQPQHF	TGTGCCAGCAGGCCCATACAGGGGCGTAGCAATCAGCCCCAGCATTTT	many	TRBJ1-5	TRBV6-1	TRBD1
CASSHHAKPGQSTYEQYF	TGTGCCAGCAGCCACCATGCGAAACCGGGACAGTCGACCTACGAGCAGTACTTC	many	TRBJ2-7	TRBV3-1	TRBD1
CASSLLVIPPGAGSNSPLHF	TGTGCCAGCAGCCTATTAGTCATCCCCCCGGGTGCGGGGAGTAATTCACCCCTCCACTTT	.	TRBJ1-6	TRBV4-2	.
CASRRTDLYGYTF	TGTGCCAGCAGGAGGACAGACCTCTATGGCTACACCTTC	few	TRBJ1-2	TRBV19	.
CASSLRGYSGANVLTF	TGCGCCAGCAGCTTGCGGGGGTACTCTGGGGCCAACGTCCTGACTTTC	many	TRBJ2-6	TRBV5-1	.
CASSMNSGNTIYF	TGTGCCAGCAGCATGAACTCTGGAAACACCATATATTTT	many	TRBJ1-3	TRBV7-2	.
CASSSAGASYNEQFF	TGCGCCAGCAGCTCGGCGGGGGCATCCTACAATGAGCAGTTCTTC	many	TRBJ2-1	TRBV5-1	.
CASSFGTSGSMVGQETQYF	TGCGCCAGCAGCTTTGGGACTAGCGGGAGTATGGTGGGCCAAGAGACCCAGTACTTC	many	TRBJ2-5	TRBV5-1	TRBD2
CASSLVLGYGYTF	TGTGCCAGCAGCTTAGTTTTGGGATATGGCTACACCTTC	.	TRBJ1-2	TRBV7-2	.
CASSLSTGELFF	TGTGCCAGCAGCCTTAGCACCGGGGAGCTGTTTTTT	many	TRBJ2-2	TRBV28	.
CASSQMEGRYGYTF	TGTGCCAGCAGCCAAATGGAAGGGCGCTATGGCTACACCTTC	few	TRBJ1-2	TRBV25-1	.
CATSREAGGYEQYF	TGTGCCACCAGCAGAGAAGCGGGAGGCTACGAGCAGTACTTC	.	TRBJ2-7	TRBV15	TRBD2
CASSLIQGVPLHF	TGCGCCAGCAGCTTGATTCAGGGTGTGCCCCTCCACTTT	.	TRBJ1-6	TRBV5-1	.
CSARDSFSGNTIYF	TGCAGTGCTAGGGACAGCTTCTCTGGAAACACCATATATTTT	many	TRBJ1-3	TRBV20-1	.
CATSDRLVGEQYF	TGTGCCACCAGTGATCGACTAGTTGGCGAGCAGTACTTC	.	TRBJ2-7	TRBV24-1	.
CASSQPGQGGEQYF	TGTGCCAGCAGTCAACCGGGACAGGGAGGCGAGCAGTACTTC	many	TRBJ2-7	TRBV12-3/TRBV12-4	TRBD1
CSARDLTGRVGNQPQHF	TGCAGTGCTAGAGATCTGACAGGGAGGGTAGGCAATCAGCCCCAGCATTTT	.	TRBJ1-5	TRBV20-1	TRBD1
CASSPRTSQETQYF	TGCGCCAGCAGCCCACGGACTAGCCAAGAGACCCAGTACTTC	few	TRBJ2-5	TRBV4-3	TRBD2
CASSMRGSLLAARTDTQYF	TGTGCCAGCAGTATGAGGGGGAGTCTTCTAGCGGCCCGCACAGATACGCAGTATTTT	.	TRBJ2-3	TRBV12-3/TRBV12-4	.
CASSGQGANQPQHF	TGTGCCAGCAGCGGACAGGGGGCGAATCAGCCCCAGCATTTT	many	TRBJ1-5	TRBV2	TRBD1
CASSLGEADTQYF	TGCGCCAGCAGCTTGGGTGAGGCGGATACGCAGTATTTT	.	TRBJ2-3	TRBV5-1	.
CSARLRMNTEAFF	TGCAGTGCTAGACTACGGATGAACACTGAAGCTTTCTTT	many	TRBJ1-1	TRBV20-1	.
CASRRRVQGNTEAFF	TGTGCCAGCAGAAGAAGGGTACAGGGGAACACTGAAGCTTTCTTT	.	TRBJ1-1	TRBV2	.
CASSQVTAYGYTF	TGTGCCAGCAGCCAAGTCACGGCGTATGGCTACACCTTC	many	TRBJ1-2	TRBV14	.
CASRLGQYISNQPQHF	TGTGCCAGCAGACTAGGACAGTACATTAGCAATCAGCCCCAGCATTTT	many	TRBJ1-5	TRBV6-2/TRBV6-3	.
CASSLVVPDTQYF	TGTGCCAGCAGCTTGGTCGTTCCAGATACGCAGTATTTT	.	TRBJ2-3	TRBV5-4	.
CASSIGRTGSGETQYF	TGTGCCAGTAGTATAGGACGGACAGGGTCGGGAGAGACCCAGTACTTC	.	TRBJ2-5	TRBV19	TRBD1
CASSSLSGLKDGYTF	TGCGCCAGCAGCTCATTATCGGGACTCAAAGATGGCTACACCTTC	.	TRBJ1-2	TRBV5-1	.
CASSARLGTALDTEAFF	TGTGCCAGCAGCGCCCGTCTGGGGACGGCCCTGGACACTGAAGCTTTCTTT	many	TRBJ1-1	TRBV7-2	.
CASLQGQNSYEQYF	TGTGCCAGCTTGCAGGGGCAGAACTCCTACGAGCAGTACTTC	.	TRBJ2-7	TRBV2	.